Each of the 7 T cell receptor beta chains below was sequenced from the same sample in a study of blood T cells in healthy people across ages (dated by TCRdb to the mid-2010s). The library was obtained by 5' RACE. The instrument was an Illumina HiSeq 2500. The second PCR ran for about 6 to 12 cycles and used a J-beta primer mix along with a sample-barcoded 5' primer. TCRdb applied fastp at Q25 and MiXCR to the public reads, then kept only in-frame beta chains. Every entry covers one CDR3 protein and lists the most common genes and DNA from its rows. The sample data list about 940,000 distinct CDR3 sequences, and around 49% of these were observed just once. 13% of the sample comes from the top ten. Sequencing was done on a sample of blood. These receptors were obtained from a young man in good health.

The chain recombines TRBV5-6 with TRBJ2-3; the match to TRBD2 covers 16 bases. Unmatched junction bases numbered 4, after V lost 4 bases and J lost 5 bases. CDR3 length: 16 amino acids. Germline lookup yields CDR1 SGHDT and CDR2 YYEEEE. CDR3 in DNA: TGTGCCAGCAGCCAGGGACTAGCGGGGGGGGAAGATACGCAGTATTTT. The encoded protein is CASSQGLAGGEDTQYF.

This sequence joins TRBV20-1 and TRBJ2-7; tentative D call: TRBD2 (6 bases). Per the germline V gene, CDR1 is DFQATT and CDR2 is SNEGSKA (reference sequence). The V end lost 3 bases, the J end lost 2 bases, and 14 bases lay between the germline ends. This CDR3 has 14 residues. The CDR3 here is CSARGLSGPYEQYF. CDR3 in DNA: TGCAGTGCTAGGGGACTCTCGGGCCCCTACGAGCAGTACTTC.

The chain employs TRBV20-1 and TRBJ1-2; D not certain. CDR3 length equals 13 residues. CDR1 is DFQATT, CDR2 SNEGSKA, per germline (reference sequence). V was shortened by 0 bases and J by 4 bases, with 9 bases between the two germline ends. CDR3 region: CSAREGSRYGYTF. The CDR3 region has the DNA TGCAGTGCTAGAGAAGGCAGCCGCTATGGCTACACCTTC.

Many counts were recorded for this clonotype. The rearrangement uses TRBV4-2 and TRBJ2-5; possible D gene TRBD1, 5 bases. Germline CDR1 is LGHNA and CDR2 is YNFKEQ. V was pared by 3 bases and J by 5 bases, with 16 bases between. This CDR3 is built from 15 residues. The CDR3 DNA reads as TGTGCCAGCAGCCAGAACCTAGGGGTGGGTGAGACCCAGTACTTC. Protein sequence: CASSQNLGVGETQYF.

The chain has TRBV18 and TRBJ1-2; 9 bases match TRBD1. V lost 6 bases to trimming and J lost 4 bases; unmatched junction nucleotides: 12. The CDR3 length is 16 residues. CDR1 and CDR2 (germline): KGHSH, LQKENI. As DNA, the CDR3 is TGTGCCAGCTCGACCGGCCTGGGACAGGGCGCCTATGGCTACACCTTC. Its translation is CASSTGLGQGAYGYTF.

This clonotype has only a few counts. The chain recombines TRBV5-1 with TRBJ1-2, with 9 bases aligning to TRBD1. This CDR3 comprises 13 residues. Trimming at V came to 6 bases and at J to 8 bases, leaving 8 bases not matched to a gene. Germline values: CDR1 SGHRS, CDR2 YFSETQ. CDR3 nucleotides: TGCGCCAGCACCCCGGGACAGGGCACCGGCTACACCTTC. It codes for CASTPGQGTGYTF.

The V and J genes are TRBV20-1 and TRBJ2-4; D is possibly TRBD2 (5 bases). The J call is uncertain, as TRBJ2-7 better fits the DNA end. CDR1 DFQATT and CDR2 SNEGSKA come from the germline V gene (reference sequence). The CDR3 runs to 13 residues. The CDR3 loop reads CSARATREYEQYF. CDR3 DNA sequence: TGCAGTGCTAGAGCTACTAGAGAGTACGAGCAGTACTTC.